What follows are 9 T cell receptor beta chains derived from one specimen sequenced in a study of blood T cell repertoires in COVID-19. Sequencing was performed with immunoSEQ multiplex PCR; in TCRdb, only in-frame clones are kept and a portion is missing. The sample shows fewer than 60,000 clones, about 80% of them seen only once. Sequenced: peripheral blood. The receptor source for this set is a man aged 70-80 years with active COVID-19.

The chain carries TRBV2 and TRBJ2-3; 9 nucleotides align to TRBD1. Germline values: CDR1 SNHLY, CDR2 FYNNEI. The CDR3 runs 15 residues. The J segment lost 1 base and the V segment lost 4 bases, leaving 3 bases of the junction unmatched. In DNA, the CDR3 is TGTGCCAGCAGTGCCCGGGACAGGGGCACAGATACGCAGTATTTT. Amino acids: CASSARDRGTDTQYF.

As for this clone: The junction shows a germline mismatch at one end, possibly a read error. This sequence joins TRBV19 and TRBJ1-1, with D unclear. This CDR3 is 15 amino acids long. Germline CDR1 reads LNHDA; CDR2 reads SQIVND (reference sequence). CDR3: CASSILPGMNTEAFF. CDR3 DNA sequence: TGTGCCAGTAGTATACTTCCGGGGATGAATACTGAAGCTTTCTTT.

The chain carries TRBV12-3 or TRBV12-4 and TRBJ2-2; D remains ambiguous. This CDR3 contains 13 residues. Trimming cost V 6 bases and J 6 bases, with 11 bases left between them. CDR3 sequence: CASSLREAGELFF. In DNA form, the CDR3 reads TGTGCCAGCAGCCTGAGAGAAGCCGGGGAGCTGTTTTTT.

The V call is TRBV7-9, the J call TRBJ2-3; 7 bases are shared with TRBD1. CDR3 size: 15 residues. Germline CDR1 and CDR2: SEHNR and FQNEAQ (reference sequence). The junction had 5 bases not matched to a gene; V was cut back by 2 bases and J by 3 bases. The CDR3 region is CASSLQDRETDTQYF. In nucleotides, the CDR3 is TGTGCCAGCAGCTTACAAGACAGGGAGACAGATACGCAGTATTTT.

This sequence joins TRBV6-2 or TRBV6-3 and TRBJ2-4, with D perhaps matching TRBD2 (5 bases). The germline V and J ends were trimmed by 6 bases and 0 bases, with 15 bases remaining between them. The CDR3 totals 16 residues. Germline V CDR1 and CDR2: MNHEY, SVGEGT. CDR3 nucleotide sequence: TGTGCCAGCAGCCCTCCGCGGGTAGGAGCCAAAAACATTCAGTACTTC. This sequence encodes CASSPPRVGAKNIQYF.

The chain employs TRBV15 and TRBJ1-4, with 7 nucleotides matching TRBD1. Germline V gene lookup returns CDR1 LNHNV and CDR2 YYDKDF (reference sequence). This CDR3 contains 16 residues. V lost 1 base, J lost 6 bases, and 8 bases stayed unmatched. CDR3 bases: TGTGCCACCAGCAGAGCTGACAGGGTTTGGGATGAAAAACTGTTTTTT. Residues: CATSRADRVWDEKLFF. Using reference TRBV15 and TRBJ1-4 for the parts outside the CDR3, the full variable domain is DAMVIQNPRYQVTQFGKPVTLSCSQTLNHNVMYWYQQKSSQAPKLLFHYYDKDFNNEADTPDNFQSRRPNTSFCFLDIRSPGLGDTAMYLCATSRADRVWDEKLFFGSGTQLSVL.

The chain recombines TRBV11-3 with TRBJ2-2; 8 nucleotides align to TRBD1. CDR3 length equals 15 residues. The germline gives CDR1 SGHNT, CDR2 YENEEA. V shed 3 bases, J shed 0 bases, and the junction held 0 bases outside the gene matches. The CDR3, as DNA: TGTGCCAGCAGCTTGACAGGGGCGAACACCGGGGAGCTGTTTTTT. Protein product: CASSLTGANTGELFF. Looking up the rest from reference TRBV11-3 and TRBJ2-2 gives the full variable domain: EAGVVQSPRYKIIEKKQPVAFWCNPISGHNTLYWYLQNLGQGPELLIRYENEEAVDDSQLPKDRFSAERLKGVDSTLKIQPAELGDSAVYLCASSLTGANTGELFFGEGSRLTVL.

J is TRBJ1-1 and V is TRBV9, with TRBD1 identical over 12 bases. This CDR3 spans 16 amino acids. Germline loops: CDR1 SGDLS, CDR2 YYNGEE. J lost 4 bases, V lost 0 bases, and 4 bases had no gene match. The CDR3 spells CASSVEGTGGITEAFF. The CDR3 DNA reads TGTGCCAGCAGCGTAGAGGGGACAGGGGGCATCACTGAAGCTTTCTTT.

The rearrangement links TRBV7-9 to TRBJ1-2; D possibly corresponds to TRBD1 (6 bases). The CDR3 runs 16 residues. Germline V gene sequence: CDR1 SEHNR, CDR2 FQNEAQ (reference sequence). V lost 1 base to trimming and J lost 4 bases, with 16 bases between them. The CDR3 bases are TGTGCCAGCAGCTTAGTTTTTGGACAGTCGAGCTATGGCTACACCTTC. This codes for CASSLVFGQSSYGYTF.